This T cell receptor beta chain originates from a study of cytomegalovirus exposure and HLA in healthy donors. The ends were cut back, 5 bases at V and 5 bases at J, with 16 bases in the middle. The CDR3 runs 14 residues. Germline V gene sequence: CDR1 SEHNR, CDR2 FQNEAQ (reference sequence). Using immunoSEQ multiplex PCR, the repertoire was profiled, and TCRdb retains in-frame clones only, with some absent. This table holds roughly 330,000 clones, approximately 86% found once. This clonotype was sampled from a woman younger than 45 in good health and CMV-seropositive. This chain uses TRBV7-9 with TRBJ2-7; weak D call: TRBD1 (6 bases). Sequenced: PBMCs. DNA for the CDR3: TGTGCCAGCAGCGCCTCCGGGACATGGGACGAGCAGTACTTC. Its translation: CASSASGTWDEQYF.